This T cell receptor beta chain stems from a study of blood T cell repertoires in COVID-19. The wider study: Collection of acute and convalescent COVID-19 samples took place in the United States, Italy and Spain. T cells, B-cell-depleted T cells, or PBMCs supplied cDNA or gDNA.

Cohort 3 donors counted as recovered after two negative PCRs, clearance, or resolved symptoms. V shed 4 bases and J 6 bases; nucleotides not matched to a gene: 10. The germline CDR1 and CDR2 sequences are SGDLS and YYNGEE. The CDR3 loop spans 17 amino acids. As originally analysed: The assay estimated nucleated cells by amplifying reference gene primers. Clones were read by immunoSEQ multiplex PCR, and TCRdb kept only the in-frame ones, dropping some. V, J and clone size are taken as reported in that table, and D and trimming were inferred from the DNA itself. The sample lists 150,000 to 200,000 clones; approximately 80% were seen once.

The V gene is TRBV9, the J gene TRBJ2-3, with 14 bases identical to TRBD2. This receptor was identified in a man in his forties who had recovered from COVID-19. The sample was PBMCs or T cells enriched from blood (not recorded which). In nucleotides, the CDR3 is TGTGCCAGCAGCCCCTACGGGACTAGCGGGAGCGTTGATACGCAGTATTTT. Translating it yields CASSPYGTSGSVDTQYF.